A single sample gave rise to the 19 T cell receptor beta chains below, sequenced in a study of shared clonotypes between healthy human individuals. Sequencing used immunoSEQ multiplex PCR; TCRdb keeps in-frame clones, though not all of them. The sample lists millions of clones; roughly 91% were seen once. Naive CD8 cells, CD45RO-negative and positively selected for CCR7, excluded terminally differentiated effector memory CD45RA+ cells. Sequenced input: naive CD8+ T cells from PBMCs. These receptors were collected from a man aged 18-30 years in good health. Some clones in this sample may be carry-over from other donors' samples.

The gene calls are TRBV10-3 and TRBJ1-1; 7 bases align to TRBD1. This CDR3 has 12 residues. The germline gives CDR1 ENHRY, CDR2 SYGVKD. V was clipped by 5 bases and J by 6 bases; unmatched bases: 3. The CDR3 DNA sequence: TGTGCCATCAGTACAGGGGACGCTGAAGCTTTCTTT. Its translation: CAISTGDAEAFF.

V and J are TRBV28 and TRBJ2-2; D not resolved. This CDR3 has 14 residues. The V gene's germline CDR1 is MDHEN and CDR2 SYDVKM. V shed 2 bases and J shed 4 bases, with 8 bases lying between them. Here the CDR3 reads CASSLGLGTGELFF. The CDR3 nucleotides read TGTGCCAGCAGTTTAGGCCTCGGCACCGGGGAGCTGTTTTTT. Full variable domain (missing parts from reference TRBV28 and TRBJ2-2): DVKVTQSSRYLVKRTGEKVFLECVQDMDHENMFWYRQDPGLGLRLIYFSYDVKMKEKGDIPEGYSVSREKKERFSLILESASTNQTSMYLCASSLGLGTGELFFGEGSRLTVL.

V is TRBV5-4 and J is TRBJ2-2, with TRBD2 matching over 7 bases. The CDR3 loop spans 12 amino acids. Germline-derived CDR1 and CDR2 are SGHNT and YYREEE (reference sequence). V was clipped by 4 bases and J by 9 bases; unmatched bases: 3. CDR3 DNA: TGTGCCAGCAGCCCGACTAGCAGGGAGCTGTTTTTT. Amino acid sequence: CASSPTSRELFF.

This CDR3 reads CASSQNTYNEQFF. The CDR3 coding sequence is TGCGCCAGCAGCCAAAATACCTACAATGAGCAGTTCTTC. The chain uses TRBV4-3 and TRBJ2-1, with D hard to call. Between the trimmed V and J ends, which lost 2 bases and 2 bases, there was a span of 4 bases. Germline-derived CDR1 and CDR2 are LGHNA and YSLEER. The CDR3 loop spans 13 amino acids.

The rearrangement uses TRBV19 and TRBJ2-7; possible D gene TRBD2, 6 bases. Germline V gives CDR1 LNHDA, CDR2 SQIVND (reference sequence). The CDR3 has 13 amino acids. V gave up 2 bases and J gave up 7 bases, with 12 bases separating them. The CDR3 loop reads CASSITSNWEQYF. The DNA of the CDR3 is TGTGCCAGTAGTATAACTAGCAACTGGGAGCAGTACTTC.

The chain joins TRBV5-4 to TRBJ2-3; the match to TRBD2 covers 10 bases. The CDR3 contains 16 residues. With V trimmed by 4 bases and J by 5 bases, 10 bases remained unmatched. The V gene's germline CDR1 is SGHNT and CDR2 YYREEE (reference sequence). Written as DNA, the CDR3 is TGTGCCAGCAGCATACCGGGACTAGCGTCGGTAGATACGCAGTATTTT. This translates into CASSIPGLASVDTQYF.

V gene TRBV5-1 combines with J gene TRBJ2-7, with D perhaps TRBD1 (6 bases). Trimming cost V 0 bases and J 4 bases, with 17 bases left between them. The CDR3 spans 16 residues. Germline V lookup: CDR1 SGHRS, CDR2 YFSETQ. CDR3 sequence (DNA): TGCGCCAGCAGCTTGGAACCCCCGGGACACTGGTACGAGCAGTACTTC. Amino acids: CASSLEPPGHWYEQYF.

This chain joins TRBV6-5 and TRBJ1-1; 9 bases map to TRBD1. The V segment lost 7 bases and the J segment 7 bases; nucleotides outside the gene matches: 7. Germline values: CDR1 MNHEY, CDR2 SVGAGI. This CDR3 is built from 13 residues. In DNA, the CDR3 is TGTGCCAGCACAGGGACAGGGATTAATGAAGCTTTCTTT. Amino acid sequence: CASTGTGINEAFF.

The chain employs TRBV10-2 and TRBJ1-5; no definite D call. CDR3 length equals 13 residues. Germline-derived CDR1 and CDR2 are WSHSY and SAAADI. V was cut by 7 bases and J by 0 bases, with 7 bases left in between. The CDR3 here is CASTTDSNQPQHF. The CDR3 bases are TGCGCCAGCACTACAGATAGCAATCAGCCCCAGCATTTT.

The DNA for the CDR3 is TGTGCCAGCTCACCACCCTACGCAGATACGCAGTATTTT. This encodes CASSPPYADTQYF. The rearrangement joins TRBV18 to TRBJ2-3; D remains unclear. Germline V gene sequence: CDR1 KGHSH, CDR2 LQKENI. The CDR3 extends over 13 amino acids. The ends were cut back, 0 bases at V and 4 bases at J, with 5 bases in the middle.

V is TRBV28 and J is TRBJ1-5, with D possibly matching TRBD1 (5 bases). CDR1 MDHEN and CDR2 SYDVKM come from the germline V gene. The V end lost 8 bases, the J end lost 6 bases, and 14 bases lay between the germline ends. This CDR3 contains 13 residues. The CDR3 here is CASGGGLVQPQHF. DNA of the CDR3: TGTGCCAGCGGTGGGGGGTTGGTTCAGCCCCAGCATTTT.

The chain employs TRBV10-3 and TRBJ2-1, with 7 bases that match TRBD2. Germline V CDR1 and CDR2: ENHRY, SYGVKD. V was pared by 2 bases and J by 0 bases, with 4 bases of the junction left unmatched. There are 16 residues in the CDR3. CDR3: CAISEVGLVSYNEQFF. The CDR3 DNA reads TGTGCCATCAGTGAGGTCGGACTAGTCTCCTACAATGAGCAGTTCTTC.

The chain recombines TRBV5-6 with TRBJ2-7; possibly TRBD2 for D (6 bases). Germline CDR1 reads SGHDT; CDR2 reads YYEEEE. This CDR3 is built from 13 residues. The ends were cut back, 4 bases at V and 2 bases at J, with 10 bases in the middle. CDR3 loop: CASSGGSTYEQYF. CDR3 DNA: TGTGCCAGCAGCGGGGGGTCGACCTACGAGCAGTACTTC.

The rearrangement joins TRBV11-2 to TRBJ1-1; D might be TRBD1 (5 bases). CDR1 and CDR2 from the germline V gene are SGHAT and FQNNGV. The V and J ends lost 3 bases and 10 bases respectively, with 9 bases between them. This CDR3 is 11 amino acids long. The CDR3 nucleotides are TGTGCCAGCAGCTTTGGGGCCGGAGCTTTCTTT. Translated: CASSFGAGAFF.

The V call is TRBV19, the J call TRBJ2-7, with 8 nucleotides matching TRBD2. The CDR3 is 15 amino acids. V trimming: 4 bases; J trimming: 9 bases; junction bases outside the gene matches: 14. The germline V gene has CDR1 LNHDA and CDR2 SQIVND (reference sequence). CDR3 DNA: TGTGCCAGTAGTAGGGGACTAGAAGGCCTAAGCGGGCAGTACTTC. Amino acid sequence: CASSRGLEGLSGQYF.

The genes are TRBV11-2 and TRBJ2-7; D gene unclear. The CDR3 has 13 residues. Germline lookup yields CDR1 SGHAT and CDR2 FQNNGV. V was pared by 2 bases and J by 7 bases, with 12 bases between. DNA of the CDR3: TGTGCCAGCAGCTTATTGAGGTTTGGGGAGCAGTACTTC. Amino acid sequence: CASSLLRFGEQYF.

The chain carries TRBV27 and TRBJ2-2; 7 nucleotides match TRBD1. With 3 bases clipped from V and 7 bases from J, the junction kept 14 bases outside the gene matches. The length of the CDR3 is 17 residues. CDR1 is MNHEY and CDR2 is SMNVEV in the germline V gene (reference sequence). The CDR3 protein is CASSLSSGGEKIGELFF. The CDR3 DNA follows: TGTGCCAGCAGTTTGTCCTCAGGGGGAGAGAAGATCGGGGAGCTGTTTTTT.

The CDR3 here is CASSPGTVSGANVLTF. The CDR3 DNA sequence: TGCGCCAGCAGCCCGGGGACAGTTTCTGGGGCCAACGTCCTGACTTTC. J is TRBJ2-6 and V is TRBV5-1, with 7 bases fitting TRBD1. Germline CDR1 reads SGHRS; CDR2 reads YFSETQ. CDR3 size: 16 residues. The V gene end was trimmed by 4 bases and the J gene end by 1 base; junction bases not matched to a gene: 5.

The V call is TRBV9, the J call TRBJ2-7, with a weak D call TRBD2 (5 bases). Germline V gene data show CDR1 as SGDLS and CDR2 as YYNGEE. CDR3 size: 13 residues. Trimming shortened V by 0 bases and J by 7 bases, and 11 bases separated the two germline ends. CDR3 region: CASSVVDPGEQYF. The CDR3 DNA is TGTGCCAGCAGCGTAGTCGACCCGGGAGAGCAGTACTTC.